The present T cell receptor beta chain was sequenced within a study of T cells in Graves' hyperthyroidism and ophthalmopathy. TCR beta CDR3 regions were amplified from RNA. First-round RT-PCR with HTBI primers amplified the TCR CDR3 region. TCRdb reprocessed the multiplex PCR reads via MiXCR and lists one record per CDR3 protein. Altogether hundreds of thousands of distinct CDR3 sequences are present, around 20% being singletons, with the ten largest covering 39%. The CDR3 has 15 amino acids. The germline gives CDR1 SGHRS, CDR2 YFSETQ. This clonotype appeared many times. One end of the junction fails to match germline, which may point to a read error.

Sequencing was carried out using blood. The receptor's source is a man aged 45-60 years with Graves' ophthalmopathy. The chain has TRBV5-1 and TRBJ2-1, with 13 bases identical to TRBD2. In DNA, the CDR3 is TGTGCCAGCAGCTCACTAGCGGGAGGGCCAAATGAGCAGTTCTTC. It encodes CASSSLAGGPNEQFF.